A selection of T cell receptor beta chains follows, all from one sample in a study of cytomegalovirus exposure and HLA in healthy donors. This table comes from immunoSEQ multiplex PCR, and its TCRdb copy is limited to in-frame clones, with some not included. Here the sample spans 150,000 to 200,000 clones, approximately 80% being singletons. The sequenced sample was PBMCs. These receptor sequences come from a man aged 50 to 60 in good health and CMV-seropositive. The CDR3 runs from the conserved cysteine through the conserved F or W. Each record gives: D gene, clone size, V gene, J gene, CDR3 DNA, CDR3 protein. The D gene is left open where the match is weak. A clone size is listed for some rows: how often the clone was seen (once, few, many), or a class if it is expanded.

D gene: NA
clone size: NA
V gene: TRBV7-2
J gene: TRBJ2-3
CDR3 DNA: TGTGCCAGCAGCTTGGGCGGGACTAGCACAGATACGCAGTATTTT
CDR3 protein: CASSLGGTSTDTQYF

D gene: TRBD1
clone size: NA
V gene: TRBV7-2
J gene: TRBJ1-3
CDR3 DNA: TGTGCCAGCAGCTACCTCGACAGGGGGCCGGGAAACACCATATATTTT
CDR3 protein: CASSYLDRGPGNTIYF

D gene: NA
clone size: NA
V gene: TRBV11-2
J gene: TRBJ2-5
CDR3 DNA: TGTGCCAGCAGCCGAAATCAGGGGGGCCAAGAGACCCAGTACTTC
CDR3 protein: CASSRNQGGQETQYF

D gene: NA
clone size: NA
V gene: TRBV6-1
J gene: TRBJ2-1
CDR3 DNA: TGTGCCAGTACCCGGGACTCCCTCCGGGAGCAGTTCTTC
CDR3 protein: CASTRDSLREQFF

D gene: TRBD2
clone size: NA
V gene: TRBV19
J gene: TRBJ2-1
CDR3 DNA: TGTGCCAGTAGTATCGCGGGGGGCTCCTACAATGAGCAGTTCTTC
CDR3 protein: CASSIAGGSYNEQFF

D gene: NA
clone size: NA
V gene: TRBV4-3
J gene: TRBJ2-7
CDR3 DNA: TGCGCCAGCAGCCAAGCAGGGGTAAACGAGCAGTACTTC
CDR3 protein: CASSQAGVNEQYF

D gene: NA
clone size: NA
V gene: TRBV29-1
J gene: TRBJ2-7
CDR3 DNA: TGCAGCGTTTTAACCGGACAGTACGAGCAGTACTTC
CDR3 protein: CSVLTGQYEQYF

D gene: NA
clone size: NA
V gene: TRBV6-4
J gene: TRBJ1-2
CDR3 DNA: TGTGCCAGCAGTGAACACCTGAACTATGGCTACACCTTC
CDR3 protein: CASSEHLNYGYTF

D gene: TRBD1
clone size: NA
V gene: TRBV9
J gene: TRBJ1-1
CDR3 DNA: TGTGCCAGCAGCTCCGTAGAGACAGGGGAGAACACTGAAGCTTTCTTT
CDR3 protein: CASSSVETGENTEAFF

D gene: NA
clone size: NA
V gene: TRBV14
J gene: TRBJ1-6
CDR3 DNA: TGTGCCAGTAACAGGGATGGGAATTCACCCCCCCACTTT
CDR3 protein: CASNRDGNSPPHF

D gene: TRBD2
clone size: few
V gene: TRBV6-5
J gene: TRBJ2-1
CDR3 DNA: TGTGCCAGCAATGGCCCAGCGGGAGGGTACAATGAGCAGTTCTTC
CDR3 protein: CASNGPAGGYNEQFF

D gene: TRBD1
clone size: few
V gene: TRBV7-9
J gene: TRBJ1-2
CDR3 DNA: TGTGCCAGCAGCTTAGCGGGACAGGGTCGGGATGGCTACACCTTC
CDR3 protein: CASSLAGQGRDGYTF

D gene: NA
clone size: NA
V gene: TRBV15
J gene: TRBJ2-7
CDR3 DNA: TGTGCCACCAGCAGAGATCATAAGAACAGGGTAATACACTCCTACGAGCAGTACTTC
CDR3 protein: CATSRDHKNRVIHSYEQYF

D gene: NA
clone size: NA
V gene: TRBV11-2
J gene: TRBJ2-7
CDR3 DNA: TGTGCCAGCAGCTTAGAGGGCCCTTACGAGCAGTACTTC
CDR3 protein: CASSLEGPYEQYF

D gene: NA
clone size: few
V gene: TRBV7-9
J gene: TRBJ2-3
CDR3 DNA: TGTGCCAGCAGCTTGGGCGCCTCCGGTTGGACAGATACGCAGTATTTT
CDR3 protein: CASSLGASGWTDTQYF

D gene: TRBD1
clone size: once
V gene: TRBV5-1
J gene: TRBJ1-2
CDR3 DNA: TGCGCCAGCAGCTTGGGACAGGGAAATGGCTACACCTTC
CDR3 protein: CASSLGQGNGYTF

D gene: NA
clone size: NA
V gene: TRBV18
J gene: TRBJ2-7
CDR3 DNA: TGTGCCAGCTCACCAACACCCACTAGCTACGAGCAGTACTTC
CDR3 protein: CASSPTPTSYEQYF

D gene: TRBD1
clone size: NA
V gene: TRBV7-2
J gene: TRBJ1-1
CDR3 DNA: TGTGCCAGCAGCTCACAGGGGGACACTGAAGCTTTCTTT
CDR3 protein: CASSSQGDTEAFF